This T cell receptor (beta chain) was sequenced during a study of blood T cell repertoires in COVID-19. Assay used: immunoSEQ multiplex PCR; TCRdb lists only in-frame clones, some missing. The table includes roughly 300,000 clones, more than 85% detected once. This clonotype was sampled from a woman in her 30s who had recovered from COVID-19. The sequencing input was PBMCs or T cells enriched from blood (not recorded which).

CDR3 sequence reads: CASSQDRGREQFF. DNA for the CDR3: TGTGCCAGCAGCCAGGACAGGGGAAGAGAGCAGTTCTTC. The V call is TRBV28, the J call TRBJ2-1; 9 bases map to TRBD1. This CDR3 comprises 13 residues. The junction had 7 bases not matched to a gene; V was cut back by 6 bases and J by 10 bases. Germline V CDR1 and CDR2: MDHEN, SYDVKM.